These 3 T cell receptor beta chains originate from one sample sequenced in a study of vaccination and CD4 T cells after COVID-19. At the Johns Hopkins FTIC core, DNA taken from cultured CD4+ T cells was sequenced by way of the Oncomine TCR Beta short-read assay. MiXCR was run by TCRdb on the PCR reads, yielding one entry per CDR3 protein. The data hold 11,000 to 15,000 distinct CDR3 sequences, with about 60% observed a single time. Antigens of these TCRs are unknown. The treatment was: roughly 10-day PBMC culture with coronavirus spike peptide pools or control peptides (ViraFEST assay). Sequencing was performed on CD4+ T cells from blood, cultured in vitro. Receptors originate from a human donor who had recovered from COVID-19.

This CDR3 is CASSLGFTITEAFF. CDR3 DNA sequence: TGTGCCAGCAGTTTGGGGTTTACGATCACTGAAGCTTTCTTT. The chain has TRBV28 and TRBJ1-1; D uncertain. Germline loops: CDR1 MDHEN, CDR2 SYDVKM. The CDR3 has 14 amino acids. Trimming pared 3 bases from V and 4 bases from J, leaving 12 bases between. The whole variable domain, remainder taken from reference TRBV28 and TRBJ1-1, is DVKVTQSSRYLVKRTGEKVFLECVQDMDHENMFWYRQDPGLGLRLIYFSYDVKMKEKGDIPEGYSVSREKKERFSLILESASTNQTSMYLCASSLGFTITEAFFGQGTRLTVV.

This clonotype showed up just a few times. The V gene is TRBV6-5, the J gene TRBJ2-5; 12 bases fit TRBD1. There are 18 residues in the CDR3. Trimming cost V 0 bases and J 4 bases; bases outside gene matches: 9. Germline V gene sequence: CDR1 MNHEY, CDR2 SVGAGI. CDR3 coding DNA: TGTGCCAGCAGTTACTCTAGGCCGGGACAGGGGGCGAGAGAGACCCAGTACTTC. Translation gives CASSYSRPGQGARETQYF.

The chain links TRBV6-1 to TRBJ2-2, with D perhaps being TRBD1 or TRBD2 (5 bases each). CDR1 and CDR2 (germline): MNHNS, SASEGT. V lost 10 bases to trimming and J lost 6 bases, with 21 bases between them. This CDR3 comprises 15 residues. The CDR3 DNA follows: TGTGCCATTTCGCGAGGGGTGGCCGACGCCGGGGAGCTGTTTTTT. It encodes CAISRGVADAGELFF.